Below are 25 T cell receptor beta chains sequenced from a single sample in a study of blood T cells in healthy people across ages. PCR was performed a second time for about 6 to 12 cycles using a sample-barcoded 5' primer and a J-beta primer mix. TCRdb reprocessed the 5' RACE reads via MiXCR and lists one record per CDR3 protein. The table has approximately 900,000 distinct CDR3 sequences, roughly 52% seen once; the top ten hold around 15%. Sequencing input: blood. All receptors come from a man aged 30 to 45 in good health.

This clonotype was observed a handful of times. V and J are TRBV15 and TRBJ2-1, with TRBD2 identical over 8 bases. The CDR3 sequence is 15 residues long. Germline CDR1 reads LNHNV; CDR2 reads YYDKDF (reference sequence). The V segment lost 5 bases and the J segment 4 bases; nucleotides outside the gene matches: 7. The CDR3, as DNA: TGTGCCACCAGCTTGGCGGGGGGCTGGTACAATGAGCAGTTCTTC. This codes for CATSLAGGWYNEQFF. The full variable domain, its missing parts supplied by reference TRBV15 and TRBJ2-1, is DAMVIQNPRYQVTQFGKPVTLSCSQTLNHNVMYWYQQKSSQAPKLLFHYYDKDFNNEADTPDNFQSRRPNTSFCFLDIRSPGLGDTAMYLCATSLAGGWYNEQFFGPGTRLTVL.

V and J are TRBV5-1 and TRBJ1-1; D ambiguous. Germline V lookup: CDR1 SGHRS, CDR2 YFSETQ. The CDR3 has 17 residues. Trimming cost V 2 bases and J 1 base, with 18 bases left between them. In nucleotides, the CDR3 is TGCGCCAGCAGCTTCCTACCATGGACGGACGGGAACACTGAAGCTTTCTTT. This gives the protein CASSFLPWTDGNTEAFF.

CDR3 nucleotide sequence: TGTGCCAGCAGACCGACAGGGGCTCATTCACCCCTCCACTTT. Its protein product is CASRPTGAHSPLHF. The chain carries TRBV28 and TRBJ1-6; 8 bases line up with TRBD1. Germline CDR1 MDHEN, CDR2 SYDVKM. Trimming at V came to 6 bases and at J to 8 bases, leaving 6 bases not matched to a gene. There are 14 residues in the CDR3. Based on the CDR3 plus reference TRBV28 and TRBJ1-6, the full variable domain is DVKVTQSSRYLVKRTGEKVFLECVQDMDHENMFWYRQDPGLGLRLIYFSYDVKMKEKGDIPEGYSVSREKKERFSLILESASTNQTSMYLCASRPTGAHSPLHFGNGTRLTVT.

This clonotype appeared a few times. This chain joins TRBV5-4 and TRBJ2-3; D might be TRBD2 (5 bases). The CDR3 length is 15 residues. Trimming took off 4 bases at V and 1 base at J, with 13 bases between the two ends. CDR1 is SGHNT, CDR2 YYREEE, per germline (reference sequence). The CDR3: CASSGEWGGTDTQYF. Written as DNA, the CDR3 is TGTGCCAGCAGCGGAGAGTGGGGAGGCACAGATACGCAGTATTTT.

With regard to this clonotype: An end of the junction does not agree with germline; a read error may underlie this. The chain joins TRBV4-2 to TRBJ2-1; 8 bases are shared with TRBD2. This CDR3 has 12 amino acids. Per germline, CDR1 LGHNA and CDR2 YNFKEQ. The CDR3 DNA reads as TGTGTCAGCAGCCAGGGCGGGGGGATGCAGTTCTTC. Translating gives CVSSQGGGMQFF.

V and J are TRBV4-2 and TRBJ2-3; a weak D match, TRBD1 (6 bases). The CDR3 consists of 16 residues. V was pared by 0 bases and J by 0 bases, with 10 bases between. Germline V gene lookup returns CDR1 LGHNA and CDR2 YNFKEQ. The CDR3 coding sequence is TGTGCCAGCAGCCAAGATGGGGGCGGCAGCACAGATACGCAGTATTTT. Protein product: CASSQDGGGSTDTQYF.

This clonotype was detected a few times. The CDR3: CASSVEGARYDTQYF. The DNA for the CDR3 is TGTGCCAGCAGCGTAGAGGGGGCCAGATATGATACGCAGTATTTT. The rearrangement uses TRBV9 and TRBJ2-3; TRBD1 aligns across 7 bases. CDR3 length: 15 amino acids. J lost 6 bases, V lost 0 bases, and 7 bases had no gene match. Germline-derived CDR1 and CDR2 are SGDLS and YYNGEE.

V and J are TRBV2 and TRBJ2-7, with D uncertain. The V and J ends lost 4 bases and 1 base respectively, with 8 bases between them. This CDR3 spans 13 amino acids. The germline gives CDR1 SNHLY, CDR2 FYNNEI. CDR3 bases: TGTGCCAGCAGTGCGCCCCTATCCTACGAGCAGTACTTC. Amino acid sequence: CASSAPLSYEQYF.

The rearrangement joins TRBV20-1 to TRBJ1-6; D unresolved. Trimming stripped 3 bases from V and 2 bases from J, with 11 bases between. Germline V lookup: CDR1 DFQATT, CDR2 SNEGSKA (reference sequence). This CDR3 has 15 amino acids. The CDR3 spells CSASAGETYNSPLHF. CDR3 sequence (DNA): TGCAGTGCTAGCGCAGGCGAGACCTATAATTCACCCCTCCACTTT.

V is TRBV6-5 and J is TRBJ2-3; no definite D call. Per germline, CDR1 MNHEY and CDR2 SVGAGI. V gave up 2 bases and J gave up 4 bases, with 7 bases separating them. The CDR3 runs 13 residues. CDR3 sequence reads: CASSYQPADTQYF. Written as DNA, the CDR3 is TGTGCCAGCAGTTACCAGCCCGCAGATACGCAGTATTTT.

The CDR3 sequence: CASSHSLDRASSYEQYF. The CDR3 region has the DNA TGTGCCAGCAGCCATTCCCTGGACAGGGCCTCGAGCTACGAGCAGTACTTC. The rearrangement links TRBV3-1 to TRBJ2-7; TRBD1 matches at 8 bases. Per germline, CDR1 LGHDT and CDR2 YNNKEL (reference sequence). The CDR3 spans 17 residues. V shed 3 bases, J shed 3 bases, and the junction held 13 bases outside the gene matches.

This clonotype was observed a few times. V usage is TRBV24-1 and J usage is TRBJ2-3; 8 bases align to TRBD1. This CDR3 spans 14 amino acids. V lost 4 bases, J lost 3 bases, and 2 bases stayed unmatched. Germline V gives CDR1 KGHDR, CDR2 SFDVKD. The CDR3 sequence is CATSDQGATDTQYF. CDR3 DNA sequence: TGTGCCACCAGTGACCAGGGGGCTACAGATACGCAGTATTTT.

This clonotype was seen more than once but under ten times. The chain couples TRBV20-1 to TRBJ1-2; no clear D gene. CDR3 length: 13 amino acids. V gave up 0 bases and J gave up 4 bases, with 9 bases separating them. Germline assignment: CDR1 DFQATT and CDR2 SNEGSKA (reference sequence). The CDR3 loop is CSARDRAFYGYTF. CDR3 DNA: TGCAGTGCTAGAGATCGGGCCTTCTATGGCTACACCTTC.

This chain joins TRBV12-3 or TRBV12-4 and TRBJ2-7; D remains ambiguous. The V end lost 1 base, the J end lost 7 bases, and 20 bases lay between the germline ends. The CDR3 runs to 16 residues. The CDR3 bases are TGTGCCAGCAGTTTAGGGACGCCGAGCTCCTACAATGAGCAGTACTTC. Amino acids: CASSLGTPSSYNEQYF.

The sample holds a few counts of this clonotype. The chain is built from TRBV5-6 and TRBJ2-5; 7 positions match TRBD2. Trimming cost V 1 base and J 4 bases; bases outside gene matches: 16. This CDR3 region has 18 residues. Germline CDR1 and CDR2: SGHDT and YYEEEE. In nucleotides, the CDR3 is TGTGCCAGCAGCTTGTTCACCGGTAGCGGGCGAGGCGTAGAGACCCAGTACTTC. This codes for CASSLFTGSGRGVETQYF.

J is TRBJ2-7 and V is TRBV7-2; 9 nucleotides match TRBD1. Germline V lookup: CDR1 SGHTA, CDR2 FQGNSA. V was pared by 8 bases and J by 4 bases, with 3 bases of the junction left unmatched. This CDR3 contains 12 residues. Here the CDR3 DNA reads TGTGCCAGCGGGGACAGGGAGTACGAGCAGTACTTC. Translation: CASGDREYEQYF.

V is TRBV9 and J is TRBJ1-2, with unresolved D. Germline loops: CDR1 SGDLS, CDR2 YYNGEE. CDR3 length: 14 residues. V was pared by 0 bases and J by 4 bases, with 10 bases between. In DNA, the CDR3 is TGTGCCAGCAGCGTAGCTCCCTCGGGCTATGGCTACACCTTC. Encoded protein: CASSVAPSGYGYTF.

The chain's CDR3 is CSVVIQGRAAGELFF. CDR3 DNA sequence: TGCAGCGTTGTTATTCAGGGCCGAGCCGCCGGGGAGCTGTTTTTT. V and J are TRBV29-1 and TRBJ2-2; maybe TRBD1 (5 bases). The length of the CDR3 is 15 residues. Germline CDR1 is SQVTM and CDR2 is ANQGSEA. V lost 4 bases to trimming and J lost 6 bases, with 18 bases between them.

The chain recombines TRBV12-3 or TRBV12-4 with TRBJ2-5, with 8 bases that match TRBD1. This CDR3 has 14 residues. V lost 6 bases to trimming and J lost 3 bases; unmatched junction nucleotides: 6. CDR3 coding DNA: TGTGCCAGCAGACGGACAGGGAAAAAAGAGACCCAGTACTTC. It is translated as CASRRTGKKETQYF.

This clonotype appeared a few times. The chain joins TRBV28 to TRBJ2-1, with D maybe TRBD1 (5 bases). This CDR3 is built from 12 residues. V lost 7 bases and J lost 3, with 7 bases in between. The germline V gene has CDR1 MDHEN and CDR2 SYDVKM. This CDR3 reads CASTDSYNEQFF. The CDR3 bases are TGTGCCAGCACCGACAGCTACAATGAGCAGTTCTTC.

The rearrangement joins TRBV20-1 to TRBJ2-1; tentative D call: TRBD1 (5 bases). The germline V and J ends were trimmed by 3 bases and 4 bases, with 19 bases remaining between them. CDR3 size: 16 residues. CDR1 and CDR2 (germline): DFQATT, SNEGSKA (reference sequence). CDR3 sequence reads: CSASPSEGAGYNEQFF. CDR3 in DNA: TGCAGTGCTAGCCCCTCGGAAGGGGCCGGGTACAATGAGCAGTTCTTC.

The chain links TRBV6-2 or TRBV6-3 to TRBJ2-7, with TRBD1 matching over 9 bases. The CDR3 runs 15 residues. Germline CDR1 reads MNHEY; CDR2 reads SVGEGT. Trimming cost V 2 bases and J 4 bases; bases outside gene matches: 6. The CDR3 reads CASSYTGTGTYEQYF. The CDR3 nucleotides are TGTGCCAGCAGTTACACCGGGACAGGGACGTACGAGCAGTACTTC.

The V call is TRBV3-1, the J call TRBJ1-6; no firm D call. The CDR3 spans 13 residues. The V and J ends lost 1 base and 5 bases respectively, with 3 bases between them. The germline gives CDR1 LGHDT, CDR2 YNNKEL (reference sequence). For the CDR3, the DNA is TGTGCCAGCAGCCAAGTGGATAATTCACCCCTCCACTTT. Amino acids: CASSQVDNSPLHF.

The chain couples TRBV9 to TRBJ2-1; 15 nucleotides agree with TRBD2. The CDR3 has 18 amino acids. Germline V gives CDR1 SGDLS, CDR2 YYNGEE. With 3 bases clipped from V and 2 bases from J, the junction kept 6 bases outside the gene matches. The CDR3 region has the DNA TGTGCCAGCAGCGAGGGACTAGCGGGGGGCCAAGCCTACAATGAGCAGTTCTTC. Amino acids: CASSEGLAGGQAYNEQFF. Drawing the rest from reference TRBV9 and TRBJ2-1, the complete variable domain is DSGVTQTPKHLITATGQRVTLRCSPRSGDLSVYWYQQSLDQGLQFLIQYYNGEERAKGNILERFSAQQFPDLHSELNLSSLELGDSALYFCASSEGLAGGQAYNEQFFGPGTRLTVL.

The table lists this clonotype with many counts. The rearrangement joins TRBV4-2 to TRBJ2-1; 12 bases align to TRBD2. Germline CDR1 is LGHNA and CDR2 is YNFKEQ. The length of the CDR3 is 17 residues. With 4 bases clipped from V and 6 bases from J, the junction kept 10 bases outside the gene matches. CDR3 residues: CASSRSSGGAVINEQFF. In nucleotides, the CDR3 is TGTGCCAGCAGCCGGTCTAGCGGGGGGGCCGTTATCAATGAGCAGTTCTTC.